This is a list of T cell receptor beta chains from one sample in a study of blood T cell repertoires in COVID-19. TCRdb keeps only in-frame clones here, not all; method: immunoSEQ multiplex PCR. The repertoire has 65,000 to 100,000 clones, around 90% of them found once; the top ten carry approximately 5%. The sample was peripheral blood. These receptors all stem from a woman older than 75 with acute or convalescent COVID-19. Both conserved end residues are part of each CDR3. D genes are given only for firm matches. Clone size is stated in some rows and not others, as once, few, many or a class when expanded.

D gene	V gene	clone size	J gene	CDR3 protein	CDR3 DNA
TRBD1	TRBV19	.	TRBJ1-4	CASSMVDRAEKLFF	TGTGCCAGTAGTATGGTGGACAGGGCTGAAAAACTGTTTTTT
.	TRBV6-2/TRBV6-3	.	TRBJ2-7	CASSYQLRASEVNF	TGTGCCAGCAGTTACCAATTGCGGGCTAGCGAGGTCAACTTC
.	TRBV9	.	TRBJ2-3	CASSSPTRPTDTQYF	TGTGCCAGCAGCTCGCCAACTAGACCCACAGATACGCAGTATTTT
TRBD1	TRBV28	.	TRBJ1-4	CASRSGGEGNEKLFF	TGTGCCAGCAGGTCAGGGGGCGAAGGAAATGAAAAACTGTTTTTT
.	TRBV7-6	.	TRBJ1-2	CASSALSTGTGYTF	TGTGCCAGCAGCGCCCTTTCAACAGGGACAGGCTACACCTTC
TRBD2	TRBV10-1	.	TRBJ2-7	CASSESSLAGFGEQYF	TGCGCCAGCAGTGAGTCGAGTCTAGCGGGCTTTGGGGAGCAGTACTTC
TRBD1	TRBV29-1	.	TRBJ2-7	CSVLAGGNYEQYF	TGCAGCGTTCTGGCAGGGGGAAACTACGAGCAGTACTTC
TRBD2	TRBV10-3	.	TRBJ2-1	CAIMASGGLGSYNEQFF	TGTGCCATCATGGCTAGCGGGGGTTTGGGCTCCTACAATGAGCAGTTCTTC
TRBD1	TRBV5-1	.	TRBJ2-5	CASSLQGAETQYF	TGCGCCAGCAGCTTACAGGGGGCGGAGACCCAGTACTTC
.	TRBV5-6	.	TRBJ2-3	CASSTRGTSSTDTQYF	TGTGCCAGCAGCACCAGGGGGACTTCTAGCACAGATACGCAGTATTTT
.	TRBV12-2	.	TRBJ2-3	CASRFTVAEGNRDTQYF	.
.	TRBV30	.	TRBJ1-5	CAWSPRRGAIHLQPQHF	TGTGCCTGGAGTCCCAGGAGGGGCGCGATACACCTGCAGCCCCAGCATTTT
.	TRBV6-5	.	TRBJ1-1	CASSYSSRGNTEAFF	TGTGCCAGCAGTTACTCGAGCAGGGGTAACACTGAAGCTTTCTTT
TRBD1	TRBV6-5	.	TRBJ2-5	CASSYTTGQPRETQYF	TGTGCCAGCAGTTATACCACGGGACAGCCCCGAGAGACCCAGTACTTC
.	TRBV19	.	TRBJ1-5	CASGRVSNQPQHF	TGTGCCAGTGGGAGGGTGAGCAATCAGCCCCAGCATTTT
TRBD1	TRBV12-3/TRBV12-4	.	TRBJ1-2	CASRGQGARGYTF	TGTGCCAGCAGGGGACAGGGGGCCAGGGGCTACACCTTC
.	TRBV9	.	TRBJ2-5	CASSPGGSLYQETQYF	TGTGCCAGCAGCCCTGGAGGGTCCTTGTACCAAGAGACCCAGTACTTC
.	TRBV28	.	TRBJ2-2	CASSFGVPGELFF	TGTGCCAGCAGTTTCGGTGTTCCCGGGGAGCTGTTTTTT
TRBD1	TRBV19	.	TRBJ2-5	CASSIRNRGQGRETQYF	TGTGCCAGTAGTATCCGAAATCGGGGACAGGGGAGAGAGACCCAGTACTTC
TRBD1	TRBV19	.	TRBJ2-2	CASSIRGGASPGELFF	TGTGCCAGTAGTATTAGAGGGGGCGCGAGCCCCGGGGAGCTGTTTTTT
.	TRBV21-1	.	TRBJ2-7	CASSKLGGTYEQYF	TGTGCCAGCAGCAAACTGGGAGGAACCTACGAGCAGTACTTC
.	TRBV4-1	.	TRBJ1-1	CASGRGPNTEAFF	TGCGCCAGCGGGAGGGGTCCGAACACTGAAGCTTTCTTT
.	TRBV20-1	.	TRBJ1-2	CSASGGQSNYGYTF	TGCAGTGCTAGTGGAGGACAGAGTAACTATGGCTACACCTTC
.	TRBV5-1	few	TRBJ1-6	CASSTGTYNSPLHF	TGCGCCAGCAGCACGGGAACTTATAATTCACCCCTCCACTTT
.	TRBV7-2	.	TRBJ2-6	CASILIAAGANVLTF	TGTGCCAGCATCTTAATAGCGGCTGGGGCCAACGTCCTGACTTTC
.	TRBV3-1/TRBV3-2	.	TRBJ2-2	CASSQDQVATGELFF	TGTGCCAGCAGCCAAGACCAGGTAGCGACCGGGGAGCTGTTTTTT
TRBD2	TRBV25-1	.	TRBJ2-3	CATKEGTSGTTDTQYF	TGTGCCACCAAAGAGGGGACTAGCGGGACCACAGATACGCAGTATTTT
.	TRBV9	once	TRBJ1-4	CASSVDQPGEKLFF	TGTGCCAGCAGCGTAGACCAGCCAGGTGAAAAACTGTTTTTT